These T cell receptor beta chains were read from a single sample in a study of technical replicates of blood from several donors. Sequencing used immunoSEQ multiplex PCR; TCRdb keeps in-frame clones, though not all of them. The sample lists under 75,000 clones; 80% to 95% were seen once. Sequencing was performed on PBMCs. The origin of the receptors is a human donor in good health. Some clones in this sample may be carry-over from other donors' samples. Both conserved end residues are part of each CDR3. A D gene is named only where the DNA matches it firmly.

>TRBV4-3|TRBD1|TRBJ2-7|16
TGCGCCAGCAGCCAAGCTAGGACAGGGGGGTCCCACGAGCAGTACTTC
CASSQARTGGSHEQYF
>TRBV4-1|.|TRBJ2-7|14
TGCGCCAGCAGCCAAGGCGGGGACCTGGGAGAGCAGTACTTC
CASSQGGDLGEQYF
>TRBV2|.|TRBJ2-5|14
TGTGCCAGCAGGTCCTCCACAGTCCAAGAGACCCAGTACTTC
CASRSSTVQETQYF
>TRBV2|.|TRBJ2-3|14
TGTGCCAGCAGTCAACAGGGTAGCACAGATACGCAGTATTTT
CASSQQGSTDTQYF
>TRBV5-1|.|TRBJ2-7|15
TGCGCCAGCAGCAAGAGTGGCAGCGCATCCTACGAGCAGTACTTC
CASSKSGSASYEQYF
>TRBV6-8|.|TRBJ2-7|11
TGTGCCAGCAGTACTCACCACGAGCAGTACTTC
CASSTHHEQYF
>TRBV7-2|.|TRBJ2-1|18
TGTGCCAGCAGCTTGCAACACGGGGCGGGGACGGGTTACAATGAGCAGTTCTTC
CASSLQHGAGTGYNEQFF
>TRBV15|.|TRBJ1-1|13
TGTGCCACCAGCAGAGGGGGGGGGACTGAAGCTTTCTTT
CATSRGGGTEAFF
>TRBV30|TRBD1|TRBJ1-6|14
TGTGCCTGGAGCCGCACAGGGGGACTTTCACCCCTCCACTTT
CAWSRTGGLSPLHF
>TRBV27|.|TRBJ2-3|13
TGTGCCAGCAGTTTTACCTACACAGATACGCAGTATTTT
CASSFTYTDTQYF
>TRBV29-1|TRBD2|TRBJ2-5|14
TGCAGCGTCACGGGGCGGGGGTTCAGTGAGACCCAGTACTTC
CSVTGRGFSETQYF
>TRBV4-3|TRBD2|TRBJ2-5|18
TGCGCCAGCAGCCCGGGACTAGCGGGGGTAACGTGGGGAGAGACCCAGTACTTC
CASSPGLAGVTWGETQYF
>TRBV6-1|.|TRBJ1-1|13
TGTGCCAGCAGTGAGGGGACAAGCACTGAAGCTTTCTTT
CASSEGTSTEAFF
>TRBV7-2|.|TRBJ2-7|13
TGTGCCAGCAGCTTAAGGACAGCTGATGAGCAGTACTTC
CASSLRTADEQYF
>TRBV7-9|.|TRBJ1-4|14
TGTGCCAGCAGCTTAGCGGAGGGTGGTGAAAAACTGTTTTTT
CASSLAEGGEKLFF
>TRBV18|TRBD2|TRBJ2-2|15
TGTGCCAGCTCGCAGACTAGCGGCAACACCGGGGAGCTGTTTTTT
CASSQTSGNTGELFF
>TRBV4-2|TRBD1|TRBJ2-3|15
TGTGCCAGCAGCCCCCAGGGACAGGGGGCGGATACGCAGTATTTT
CASSPQGQGADTQYF
>TRBV7-9|.|TRBJ2-7|14
TGTGCCAGCAGCTACAGGGATGGTCTCAACGAGCAGTACTTC
CASSYRDGLNEQYF
>TRBV5-1|.|TRBJ2-7|15
TGCGCCAGCAGCTTGGTCCCAGGGCCCTCATACGAGCAGTACTTC
CASSLVPGPSYEQYF
>TRBV7-3|TRBD2|TRBJ2-7|13
TGTGCCAGAGACTCTATAGCGGGGGCGCACCAGTACTTC
CARDSIAGAHQYF
>TRBV7-3|.|TRBJ1-2|13
TGTGCCAGCAGCGCCGGACAGTTGCAGCCCCACACCTTC
CASSAGQLQPHTF
>TRBV12-5|.|TRBJ1-1|18
TGTGCTAGTGGTTTGGCCCTGGGCTCCTCCTTCATGAACACTGAAGCTTTCTTT
CASGLALGSSFMNTEAFF
>TRBV6-1|.|TRBJ2-6|14
TGTGCCTGCCAACCGAGGTCTGGGGCCAACGTCCTGACTTTC
CACQPRSGANVLTF
>TRBV7-3|.|TRBJ1-1|15
TGTGCCAGCAGCCCTACGGGACAAAAGAACACTGAAGCTTTCTTT
CASSPTGQKNTEAFF
>TRBV7-3|.|TRBJ1-1|15
TGTGCCAGCAGCCTATATGGGGGGGTTCGGACTGAAGCTTTCTTT
CASSLYGGVRTEAFF